This T cell receptor beta chain emerged from a study of shared clonotypes between healthy human individuals. The study, taken as a whole, reports: Of the naive CD4 clonotypes, roughly 5.5% were shared across several donors. Estimated richness values were generally larger in naive subsets than in memory subsets. In having few donors, the study represented limited genetic and exposure-history diversity.

Germline loops: CDR1 SQVTM, CDR2 ANQGSEA. The CDR3 loop spans 13 amino acids. The V end lost 4 bases, the J end lost 9 bases, and 16 bases lay between the germline ends. The protocol was immunoSEQ multiplex PCR, while the TCRdb copy is restricted to in-frame clones and leaves out a portion. The repertoire has approximately 2.3 million clones, 85% to 95% of them found once; the top ten carry under 0.45%. Details on this clone: Its antigen is currently unknown.

Sequencing input: naive CD4+ T cells from PBMCs. Subset of the sample: CD45RA+ positively selected. The clonotype originates from a young man in good health. Some clones in this sample may be carry-over from other donors' samples. The chain links TRBV29-1 to TRBJ2-1, with a possible D match to TRBD2 (5 bases). The CDR3 DNA is TGCAGCGTTGGGGAGACCGCCGATGGTGAGCAGTTCTTC. Its protein product is CSVGETADGEQFF.